A selection of T cell receptor beta chains follows, all from one sample in a study of shared clonotypes between healthy human individuals. Sequencing was performed with immunoSEQ multiplex PCR; in TCRdb, only in-frame clones are kept and a portion is missing. The table includes about 2 million clones, about 94% detected once. Sample: naive CD8+ T cells sorted from blood. Receptors originate from a man aged 18 to 30 in good health. CDR3s include the opening cysteine and the closing phenylalanine or tryptophan. D genes are given only for firm matches. Clone size is given for some rows only: seen once, a few or many times, or a class if the clone is expanded.

d_call	v_call	j_call	clone_size	cdr3_aa	cdr3_nt
.	TRBV7-9	TRBJ1-2	.	CASSEGYLNGYTF	TGTGCCAGCAGCGAAGGTTATTTGAATGGCTACACCTTC
TRBD2	TRBV4-3	TRBJ2-7	.	CASSQEASGRYEQYF	TGCGCCAGCAGCCAAGAAGCTAGCGGGAGGTACGAGCAGTACTTC
TRBD1	TRBV7-6	TRBJ1-1	.	CASSLRTGDFSEAFF	TGTGCCAGCAGCTTGCGGACAGGGGACTTCTCTGAAGCTTTCTTT
.	TRBV27	TRBJ2-7	.	CASSLSRSSYEQYF	TGTGCCAGCAGTTTGTCCAGGTCCTCCTACGAGCAGTACTTC
TRBD2	TRBV19	TRBJ2-7	.	CASSPAGEAYEQYF	TGTGCCAGTAGTCCAGCGGGGGAAGCCTACGAGCAGTACTTC
TRBD1	TRBV6-5	TRBJ2-3	.	CASRAGTGAEDTQYF	TGTGCCAGCAGAGCCGGGACAGGGGCAGAAGATACGCAGTATTTT
.	TRBV2	TRBJ2-6	.	CASRVRDSIFSGANVLTF	TGTGCCAGCAGAGTACGAGATTCAATCTTCTCTGGGGCCAACGTCCTGACTTTC
.	TRBV6-5	TRBJ1-4	.	CASTQGGYLKKLFF	TGTGCCAGCACTCAAGGGGGGTATTTGAAAAAACTGTTTTTT
.	TRBV27	TRBJ2-7	.	CASSLLGIEGDSYEQYF	TGTGCCAGCAGTTTATTGGGAATCGAGGGGGACTCCTACGAGCAGTACTTC
TRBD2	TRBV11-2	TRBJ2-5	.	CASSLYGFRGGDQETQYF	TGTGCCAGCAGCTTATACGGGTTCCGGGGAGGGGATCAAGAGACCCAGTACTTC
.	TRBV6-5	TRBJ1-4	.	CATGTIATNEKLFF	TGTGCCACAGGGACAATTGCAACTAATGAAAAACTGTTTTTT
.	TRBV10-3	TRBJ2-5	once	CAISESSNQETQYF	TGTGCCATCAGTGAGTCAAGCAACCAAGAGACCCAGTACTTC
.	TRBV5-4	TRBJ2-2	.	CASSSGTPNTGELFF	TGTGCCAGCAGCTCCGGGACACCCAACACCGGGGAGCTGTTTTTT
TRBD1	TRBV19	TRBJ2-7	once	CASTRAGGSYEQYF	TGTGCCAGTACCAGGGCAGGGGGCTCCTACGAGCAGTACTTC
.	TRBV5-4	TRBJ1-1	.	CASSQEIGGYTEAFF	TGTGCCAGCAGCCAGGAGATCGGGGGATATACTGAAGCTTTCTTT
.	TRBV29-1	TRBJ1-2	.	CSVGRDRGYTF	TGCAGCGTTGGGCGGGACCGTGGCTACACCTTC
.	TRBV4-3	TRBJ2-2	.	CASSQAPGSTGELFF	TGCGCCAGCAGCCAAGCGCCAGGGTCAACCGGGGAGCTGTTTTTT
TRBD1	TRBV19	TRBJ2-7	.	CASGTGFEQYF	TGTGCCAGTGGGACAGGGTTCGAGCAGTACTTC
.	TRBV6-5	TRBJ2-5	.	CASSFEGMGAGETQYF	TGTGCCAGCAGTTTCGAGGGGATGGGGGCGGGAGAGACCCAGTACTTC
.	TRBV28	TRBJ2-2	.	CASSAATGELFF	TGTGCCAGCAGTGCAGCCACCGGGGAGCTGTTTTTT
TRBD2	TRBV6-4	TRBJ2-3	once	CASSNWWGEIAGLADTQYF	TGTGCCAGCAGTAACTGGTGGGGGGAGATAGCGGGGTTGGCAGATACGCAGTATTTT
.	TRBV6-5	TRBJ1-6	.	CASGGMNNSPLHF	TGTGCCAGCGGTGGGATGAATAATTCACCCCTCCACTTT
.	TRBV28	TRBJ2-2	once	CASSWGLGQLTGELFF	TGTGCCAGCAGTTGGGGCCTCGGACAGCTAACCGGGGAGCTGTTTTTT
.	TRBV7-2	TRBJ2-7	.	CASSLSVTYEQYF	TGTGCCAGCAGCTTATCAGTGACCTACGAGCAGTACTTC
.	TRBV9	TRBJ1-5	.	CASSGGEHQPQHF	TGTGCCAGCAGCGGGGGGGAACATCAGCCCCAGCATTTT
TRBD1	TRBV30	TRBJ2-3	.	CAWSSGTGLTDTQYF	TGTGCCTGGTCATCCGGGACAGGGCTCACAGATACGCAGTATTTT
.	TRBV27	TRBJ2-1	.	CASSLVTEQDEQFF	TGTGCCAGCAGTTTAGTAACCGAGCAGGATGAGCAGTTCTTC
.	TRBV4-3	TRBJ1-1	.	CASSQDLGKGLSNTEAFF	TGCGCCAGCAGCCAAGATCTAGGGAAGGGACTGTCGAACACTGAAGCTTTCTTT
TRBD1	TRBV6-1	TRBJ1-1	.	CASSLGQDNTEAFF	TGTGCCAGCAGTCTAGGACAGGATAACACTGAAGCTTTCTTT
TRBD1	TRBV19	TRBJ1-4	.	CASSTTGTGDHEKLFF	TGTGCCAGTAGTACTACCGGGACAGGGGATCATGAAAAACTGTTTTTT
TRBD2	TRBV4-3	TRBJ2-1	.	CASSQDLGLALSEQFF	TGCGCCAGCAGCCAAGATCTCGGACTAGCGCTAAGTGAGCAGTTCTTC